Listed below are T cell receptor beta chains from one sample, sequenced in a study of blood T cell repertoires in COVID-19. Sequencing used immunoSEQ multiplex PCR; TCRdb keeps in-frame clones, though not all of them. The sample records approximately 110,000 clones, 75% to 90% being singletons. The sample consisted of peripheral blood. Receptor source: a woman aged 45-65 years with acute or convalescent COVID-19. CDR3s include the opening cysteine and the closing phenylalanine or tryptophan. Fields, in order: CDR3 protein, CDR3 DNA, D gene, V gene, J gene, clone size. The D gene is left open where the match is weak. Clone size is stated in some rows and not others, as once, few, many or a class when expanded.

CDR3: CASSYSEGLTVSGYTF; DNA: TGTGCCAGCAGTTACTCGGAAGGACTGACTGTAAGCGGCTACACCTTC; D: -; V: TRBV6-5; J: TRBJ1-2; size: -
CDR3: CASSLAGSSYEQYF; DNA: TGTGCCAGCAGCTTAGCAGGAAGCTCCTACGAGCAGTACTTC; D: -; V: TRBV5-4; J: TRBJ2-7; size: -
CDR3: CASSPRVGTATEAFF; DNA: TGTGCCAGCAGCCCTAGAGTGGGGACAGCTACTGAAGCTTTCTTT; D: TRBD1; V: TRBV9; J: TRBJ1-1; size: few
CDR3: CAWSVHSQDQPQHF; DNA: TGTGCCTGGAGTGTTCACAGTCAGGATCAGCCCCAGCATTTT; D: -; V: TRBV30; J: TRBJ1-5; size: -
CDR3: CASSSSHGTVGGELFF; DNA: TGTGCCAGCAGTTCCTCCCACGGGACAGTAGGCGGGGAGCTGTTTTTT; D: TRBD1; V: TRBV28; J: TRBJ2-2; size: -
CDR3: CASSSGQGDSPLHF; DNA: TGTGCCAGCTCATCCGGACAGGGAGATTCACCCCTCCACTTT; D: TRBD1; V: TRBV18; J: TRBJ1-6; size: -
CDR3: CASSSRRPQDYGYTF; DNA: TGTGCCAGCAGCTCAAGACGCCCTCAGGACTATGGCTACACCTTC; D: -; V: TRBV7-9; J: TRBJ1-2; size: -
CDR3: CASSQGSEQYF; DNA: TGTGCCAGTTCACAGGGCTCCGAGCAGTACTTC; D: -; V: TRBV6-5; J: TRBJ2-7; size: -
CDR3: CASSFPRGAETEAFF; DNA: TGTGCCAGCAGCTTCCCACGGGGTGCGGAGACTGAAGCTTTCTTT; D: -; V: TRBV28; J: TRBJ1-1; size: -
CDR3: CASSPDRGLNYGYTF; DNA: TGTGCCAGCAGCCCAGACAGGGGACTTAACTATGGCTACACCTTC; D: TRBD1; V: TRBV7-2; J: TRBJ1-2; size: -
CDR3: CASSLTGLSTEAFF; DNA: TGTGCCAGTAGCTTGACAGGGCTGAGCACTGAAGCTTTCTTT; D: TRBD1; V: TRBV19; J: TRBJ1-1; size: -
CDR3: CAWSLTSPGSYGYTF; DNA: TGTGCCTGGAGCCTGACTAGCCCGGGAAGTTATGGCTACACCTTC; D: -; V: TRBV30; J: TRBJ1-2; size: -
CDR3: CASRLAESTDTQYF; DNA: TGTGCCAGCAGACTAGCGGAGAGCACAGATACGCAGTATTTT; D: TRBD2; V: TRBV2; J: TRBJ2-3; size: -
CDR3: CASSRTAREEKGYTF; DNA: TGTGCCAGCAGCCGGACGGCGAGGGAGGAAAAGGGCTACACCTTC; D: -; V: TRBV9; J: TRBJ1-2; size: -
CDR3: CATSRTGGDYGYTF; DNA: TGTGCCACCAGTAGGACAGGGGGGGACTATGGCTACACCTTC; D: TRBD1; V: TRBV24-1; J: TRBJ1-2; size: -
CDR3: CASSIAEPARLTEAFF; DNA: TGTGCCAGCAGCATAGCGGAGCCCGCGAGGCTCACTGAAGCTTTCTTT; D: -; V: TRBV7-8; J: TRBJ1-1; size: -
CDR3: CASSQDQGGRTEAFF; DNA: TGTGCCAGCAGCCAAGACCAGGGTGGGCGAACTGAAGCTTTCTTT; D: -; V: TRBV4-2; J: TRBJ1-1; size: -
CDR3: CAISETLGLAGGPQDTQYF; DNA: TGTGCCATCAGTGAGACTCTTGGACTAGCGGGGGGCCCTCAGGATACGCAGTATTTT; D: TRBD2; V: TRBV10-3; J: TRBJ2-3; size: -
CDR3: CASSLAGQGSSPLHF; DNA: TGTGCCAGCAGCTTGGCGGGACAGGGAAGTTCACCCCTCCACTTT; D: TRBD1; V: TRBV5-4; J: TRBJ1-6; size: -
CDR3: CASSPTSGLYNEQFF; DNA: TGTGCCAGTAGCCCTACTAGCGGGCTTTACAATGAGCAGTTCTTC; D: TRBD2; V: TRBV19; J: TRBJ2-1; size: -
CDR3: CASSAGQGNQPQHF; DNA: TGTGCCAGCAGTGCGGGACAGGGTAATCAGCCCCAGCATTTT; D: TRBD1; V: TRBV2; J: TRBJ1-5; size: -
CDR3: CAWSTRLNEKLFF; DNA: TGTGCCTGGAGTACGCGGCTAAATGAAAAACTGTTTTTT; D: -; V: TRBV30; J: TRBJ1-4; size: -
CDR3: CATSRLTGEGTEAFF; DNA: TGTGCCACCAGCAGGTTGACAGGGGAGGGTACTGAAGCTTTCTTT; D: TRBD1; V: TRBV15; J: TRBJ1-1; size: -
CDR3: CASSPDAGLLYTGELFF; DNA: TGTGCTAGCAGCCCCGACGCGGGACTCCTTTACACCGGGGAGCTGTTTTTT; D: -; V: TRBV7-7; J: TRBJ2-2; size: -
CDR3: CASSSGRTDTQYF; DNA: TGTGCCAGCAGCTCAGGGAGGACAGATACGCAGTATTTT; D: -; V: TRBV5-4; J: TRBJ2-3; size: -
CDR3: CASSSDLTGGGSPLHF; DNA: TGCGCCAGCAGCTCGGACCTGACAGGGGGCGGTTCACCCCTCCACTTT; D: TRBD1; V: TRBV5-1; J: TRBJ1-6; size: -
CDR3: CASSSLAGTEDYEQYF; DNA: TGTGCCAGCAGCTCCCTCGCCGGGACAGAGGACTACGAGCAGTACTTC; D: TRBD1; V: TRBV13; J: TRBJ2-7; size: -
CDR3: CASSTWGDRGTHTQYF; DNA: TGTGCCAGCAGCACCTGGGGGGACAGGGGTACCCATACGCAGTATTTT; D: TRBD1; V: TRBV11-2; J: TRBJ2-3; size: -
CDR3: CASSGLAGGEQFF; DNA: TGTGCCAGCTCGGGACTAGCGGGTGGGGAGCAGTTCTTC; D: TRBD2; V: TRBV7-2; J: TRBJ2-1; size: -
CDR3: CASSQDREARGNTIYF; DNA: TGCGCCAGCAGCCAAGATAGAGAGGCGCGAGGAAACACCATATATTTT; D: -; V: TRBV4-3; J: TRBJ1-3; size: -
CDR3: CASTGVAEANYGYTF; DNA: TGTGCCAGCACCGGGGTGGCAGAAGCTAACTATGGCTACACCTTC; D: -; V: TRBV7-2; J: TRBJ1-2; size: -
CDR3: CASSVGGRAYEQYF; DNA: TGTGCCAGCAGCGTAGGCGGGAGGGCCTACGAGCAGTACTTC; D: TRBD2; V: TRBV9; J: TRBJ2-7; size: -
CDR3: CASSLNSSPNYGYTF; DNA: TGCGCCAGCAGCTTGAACAGCTCTCCTAACTATGGCTACACCTTC; D: -; V: TRBV5-1; J: TRBJ1-2; size: -
CDR3: CAWNRDRGGNPQFF; DNA: TGTGCCTGGAATCGCGACAGGGGCGGTAATCCCCAGTTCTTC; D: TRBD1; V: TRBV30; J: TRBJ2-1; size: -
CDR3: CASGSTVYSNQPQHF; DNA: TGTGCTAGTGGTTCGACAGTGTATAGCAATCAGCCCCAGCATTTT; D: -; V: TRBV12-5; J: TRBJ1-5; size: -
CDR3: CASSPGVYGYTF; DNA: TGTGCCAGCAGCCCTGGAGTATATGGCTACACCTTC; D: -; V: TRBV7-9; J: TRBJ1-2; size: -
CDR3: CASSPSPPRDTQYF; DNA: TGTGCCAGCAGCCCAAGTCCTCCGCGAGATACGCAGTATTTT; D: -; V: TRBV27; J: TRBJ2-3; size: few
CDR3: CASSLSHRDYGYTF; DNA: TGTGCCAGCAGTTTATCGCACAGGGACTATGGCTACACCTTC; D: -; V: TRBV27; J: TRBJ1-2; size: -
CDR3: CATGQALGPYEQYF; DNA: TGTGCCACAGGACAGGCCCTGGGACCCTACGAGCAGTACTTC; D: TRBD1; V: TRBV19; J: TRBJ2-7; size: once
CDR3: CASSQDQIRTGRMVAFF; DNA: TGTGCCAGCAGCCAAGATCAAATTAGGACAGGGCGGATGGTGGCTTTCTTT; D: TRBD1; V: TRBV4-2; J: TRBJ1-1; size: -
CDR3: CASSQTGEGNQPQHF; DNA: TGTGCCAGCAGTCAAACAGGGGAAGGCAATCAGCCCCAGCATTTT; D: TRBD1; V: TRBV11-2; J: TRBJ1-5; size: -
CDR3: CASSLVGRRTGVNTEAFF; DNA: TGTGCCAGCAGTTTGGTTGGCCGCAGGACAGGAGTGAACACTGAAGCTTTCTTT; D: TRBD1; V: TRBV11-2; J: TRBJ1-1; size: -
CDR3: CASSQDNRDDTEAFF; DNA: TGTGCCAGCAGCCAAGACAACAGGGACGACACTGAAGCTTTCTTT; D: -; V: TRBV3-1/TRBV3-2; J: TRBJ1-1; size: -
CDR3: CASRGGLAGVNEQFF; DNA: TGTGCCAGCAGGGGGGGACTAGCGGGAGTAAATGAGCAGTTCTTC; D: TRBD2; V: TRBV7-9; J: TRBJ2-1; size: -
CDR3: CASKGGDRGNQPQHF; DNA: TGTGCCAGCAAAGGGGGGGATCGGGGCAATCAGCCCCAGCATTTT; D: -; V: TRBV28; J: TRBJ1-5; size: -
CDR3: CASSVGRRNSPLHF; DNA: TGTGCCAGCAGCGTAGGCAGGCGTAATTCACCCCTCCACTTT; D: -; V: TRBV9; J: TRBJ1-6; size: -
CDR3: CASSLAPGNTEAFF; DNA: TGCGCCAGCAGCTTGGCTCCGGGGAACACTGAAGCTTTCTTT; D: -; V: TRBV5-1; J: TRBJ1-1; size: -
CDR3: CASSEDMSSYNSPLHF; DNA: TGTGCCAGCAGCGAGGACATGAGCTCCTATAATTCACCCCTCCACTTT; D: -; V: TRBV9; J: TRBJ1-6; size: -
CDR3: CASSLEAAYEQYF; DNA: TGTGCCAGCAGCTTAGAGGCGGCCTACGAGCAGTACTTC; D: -; V: TRBV7-8; J: TRBJ2-7; size: -
CDR3: CASSVRTGGETQYF; DNA: TGTGCCAGCAGCGTTCGGACAGGGGGAGAGACCCAGTACTTC; D: TRBD1; V: TRBV9; J: TRBJ2-5; size: -
CDR3: CASSLKTNTGELFF; DNA: TGTGCCAGCAGCTTGAAGACTAACACCGGGGAGCTGTTTTTT; D: -; V: TRBV5-4; J: TRBJ2-2; size: -
CDR3: CASSRGQGGTNSPLHF; DNA: TGTGCCAGCAGCCGCGGACAGGGAGGAACGAATTCACCCCTCCACTTT; D: TRBD1; V: TRBV7-9; J: TRBJ1-6; size: -
CDR3: CASSPIVQVRTDTQYF; DNA: TGTGCCAGCTCACCGATTGTGCAGGTCCGGACAGATACGCAGTATTTT; D: -; V: TRBV18; J: TRBJ2-3; size: -
CDR3: CAVDEGGYTF; DNA: TGTGCCGTGGACGAGGGCGGCTACACCTTC; D: -; V: TRBV6-5; J: TRBJ1-2; size: -
CDR3: CASGLGQGGGIYF; DNA: TGTGCTAGTGGTTTGGGACAGGGTGGTGGCATATATTTT; D: TRBD1; V: TRBV12-5; J: TRBJ1-3; size: -
CDR3: CASSEARDILYYGYTF; DNA: TGTGCCAGCAGTGAAGCTAGGGACATCCTCTACTATGGCTACACCTTC; D: -; V: TRBV6-1; J: TRBJ1-2; size: -
CDR3: CASSQDGGSYEQYF; DNA: TGTGCCAGCAGCCAAGATGGGGGGTCCTACGAGCAGTACTTC; D: -; V: TRBV4-2; J: TRBJ2-7; size: -